A selection of T cell receptor beta chains follows, all from one sample in a study of cytomegalovirus exposure and HLA in healthy donors. Sequenced by immunoSEQ multiplex PCR; TCRdb stores in-frame clones only, minus some. The table records tens of thousands of clones, more than 70% of them present only once. Sequenced input: PBMCs. The receptors shown here come from a man between 50 and 59 years old in good health and CMV-seropositive. The conserved cysteine and the conserved F or W are not part of the CDR3 here. Each record gives: J gene, V gene, CDR3 protein.

TRBJ2-7 | TRBV7-8 | ASSPTGAYEQY
TRBJ2-7 | TRBV10-1 | ASSERAGGQYQYEQY
TRBJ2-7 | TRBV30 | AWSRQGLTYEQY
TRBJ1-1 | TRBV4-1 | ASSQVQVLNTEAF
TRBJ1-1 | TRBV19 | ASSETGGNTEAF
TRBJ1-1 | TRBV5-1 | ASSLVGGANTEAF
TRBJ2-5 | TRBV6-1 | ASSVPQFQETQY
TRBJ1-1 | TRBV5-1 | ASSSGRSLMAF
TRBJ1-2 | TRBV30 | AWSWAVNGYT
TRBJ2-5 | TRBV30 | AWSVGSHKAGWGQETQY
TRBJ2-7 | TRBV30 | AWSWGVAGAEQY
TRBJ2-1 | TRBV4-3 | ASSLIGGRGGNEQF
TRBJ1-1 | TRBV7-9 | ASSLGDVGGGSRTEAF
TRBJ2-1 | TRBV5-1 | ASSTDRAYNEQF
TRBJ1-2 | TRBV6-5 | ASRRQGANYGYT
TRBJ2-2 | TRBV9 | ASSVDALPPGELF
TRBJ1-2 | TRBV5-6 | ASSSPRRGNYGYT
TRBJ1-2 | TRBV11-2 | ASSLGGTGYGYT